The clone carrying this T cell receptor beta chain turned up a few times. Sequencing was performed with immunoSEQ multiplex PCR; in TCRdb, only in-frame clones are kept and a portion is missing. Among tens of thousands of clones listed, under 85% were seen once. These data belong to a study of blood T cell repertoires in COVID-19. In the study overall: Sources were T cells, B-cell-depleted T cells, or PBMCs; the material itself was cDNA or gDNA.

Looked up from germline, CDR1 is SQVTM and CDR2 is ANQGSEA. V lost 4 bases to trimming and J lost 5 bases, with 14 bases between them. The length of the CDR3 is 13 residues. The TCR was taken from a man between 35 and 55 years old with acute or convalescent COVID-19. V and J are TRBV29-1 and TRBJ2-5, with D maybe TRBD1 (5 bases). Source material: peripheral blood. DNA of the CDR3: TGCAGCGTTGGAAAGGGGAATGGGGAGACCCAGTACTTC. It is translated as CSVGKGNGETQYF.